This T cell receptor beta chain stems from a study of blood T cell repertoires in COVID-19. Study-level background: PBMCs, B-cell-depleted T cells, or T cells provided the cDNA or gDNA that made up the material.

The authors' processing: For nucleated cells, counts were estimated from reference gene primer amplification. Assay: immunoSEQ multiplex PCR; the TCRdb copy retains only in-frame clones and omits some. V and J calls and clone size are copied from that table; D and trimming were computed from the DNA. The table shows 300,000 to 350,000 clones, with around 90% occurring only once. V dropped 5 bases and J dropped 1; count of bases not matched to a gene: 7. The CDR3 spans 15 residues. Germline assignment: CDR1 MNHEY and CDR2 SMNVEV (reference sequence). The origin of this receptor is a woman aged 35 to 49 with COVID-19, enrolled during active disease. The chain is built from TRBV27 and TRBJ2-7, with 8 bases matching TRBD2. The specimen sequenced was peripheral blood. The CDR3 is CASSRERESSYEQYF. The CDR3 DNA sequence: TGTGCCAGCAGTCGTGAGCGGGAGAGTTCCTACGAGCAGTACTTC.